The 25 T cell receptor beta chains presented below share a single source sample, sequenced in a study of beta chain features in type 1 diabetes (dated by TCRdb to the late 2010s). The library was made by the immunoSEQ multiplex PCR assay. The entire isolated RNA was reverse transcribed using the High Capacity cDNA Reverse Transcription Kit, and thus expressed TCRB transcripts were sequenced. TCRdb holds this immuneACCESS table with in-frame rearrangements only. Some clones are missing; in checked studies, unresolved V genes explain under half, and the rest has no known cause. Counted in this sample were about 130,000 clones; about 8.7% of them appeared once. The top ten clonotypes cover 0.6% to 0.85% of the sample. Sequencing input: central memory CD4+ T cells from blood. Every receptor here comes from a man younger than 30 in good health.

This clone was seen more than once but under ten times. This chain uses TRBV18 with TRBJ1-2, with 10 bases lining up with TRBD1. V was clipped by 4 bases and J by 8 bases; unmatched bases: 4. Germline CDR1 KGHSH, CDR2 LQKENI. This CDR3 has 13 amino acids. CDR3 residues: CASSLGTGDGYTF. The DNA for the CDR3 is TGTGCCAGCTCACTAGGGACAGGGGACGGCTACACCTTC.

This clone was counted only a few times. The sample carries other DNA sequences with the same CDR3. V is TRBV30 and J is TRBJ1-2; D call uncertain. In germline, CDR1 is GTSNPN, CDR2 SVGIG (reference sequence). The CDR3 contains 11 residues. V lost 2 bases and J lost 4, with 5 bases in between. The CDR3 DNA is TGTGCCTGGAGTCGGGGCTATGGCTACACCTTC. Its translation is CAWSRGYGYTF. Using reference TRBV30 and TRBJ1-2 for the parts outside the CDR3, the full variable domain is SQTIHQWPATLVQPVGSPLSLECTVEGTSNPNLYWYRQAAGRGLQLLFYSVGIGQISSEVPQNLSASRPQDRQFILSSKKLLLSDSGFYLCAWSRGYGYTFGSGTRLTVV.

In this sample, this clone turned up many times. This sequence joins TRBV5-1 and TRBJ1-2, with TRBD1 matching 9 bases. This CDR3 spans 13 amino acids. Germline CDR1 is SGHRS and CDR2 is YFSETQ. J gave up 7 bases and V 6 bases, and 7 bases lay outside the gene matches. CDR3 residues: CASTDMDRGGYTF. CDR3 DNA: TGCGCCAGCACCGATATGGACAGGGGTGGCTACACCTTC.

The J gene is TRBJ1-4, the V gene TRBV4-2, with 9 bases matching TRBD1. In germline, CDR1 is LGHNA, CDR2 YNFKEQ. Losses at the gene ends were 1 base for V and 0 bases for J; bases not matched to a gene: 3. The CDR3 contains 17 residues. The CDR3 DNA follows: TGTGCCAGCAGCCAAGGACAGGGGGGCCCAACTAATGAAAAACTGTTTTTT. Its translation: CASSQGQGGPTNEKLFF.

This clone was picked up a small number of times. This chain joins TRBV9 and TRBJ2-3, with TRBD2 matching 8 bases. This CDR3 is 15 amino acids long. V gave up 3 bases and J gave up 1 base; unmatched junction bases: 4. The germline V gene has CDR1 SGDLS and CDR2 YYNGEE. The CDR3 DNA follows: TGTGCCAGCAGCGCCCGGGAGGGGCGCACAGATACGCAGTATTTT. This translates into CASSAREGRTDTQYF.

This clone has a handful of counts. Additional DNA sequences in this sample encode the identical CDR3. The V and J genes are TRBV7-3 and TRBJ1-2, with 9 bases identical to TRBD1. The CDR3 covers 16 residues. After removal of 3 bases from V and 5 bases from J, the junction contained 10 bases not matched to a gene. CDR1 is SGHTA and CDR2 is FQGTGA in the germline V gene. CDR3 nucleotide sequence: TGTGCCAGCAGCTTCCCGGGACAGGGTTTGCAGTATGGCTACACCTTC. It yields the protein CASSFPGQGLQYGYTF. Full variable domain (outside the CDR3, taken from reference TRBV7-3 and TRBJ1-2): GAGVSQTPSNKVTEKGKYVELRCDPISGHTALYWYRQSLGQGPEFLIYFQGTGAADDSGLPNDRFFAVRPEGSVSTLKIQRTERGDSAVYLCASSFPGQGLQYGYTFGSGTRLTVV.

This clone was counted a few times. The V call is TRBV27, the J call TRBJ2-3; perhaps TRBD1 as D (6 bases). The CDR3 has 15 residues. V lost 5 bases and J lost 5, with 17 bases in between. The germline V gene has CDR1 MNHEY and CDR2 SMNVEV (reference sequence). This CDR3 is CASSTKQGFRDTQYF. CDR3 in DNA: TGTGCCAGCAGTACAAAACAGGGTTTCAGAGATACGCAGTATTTT.

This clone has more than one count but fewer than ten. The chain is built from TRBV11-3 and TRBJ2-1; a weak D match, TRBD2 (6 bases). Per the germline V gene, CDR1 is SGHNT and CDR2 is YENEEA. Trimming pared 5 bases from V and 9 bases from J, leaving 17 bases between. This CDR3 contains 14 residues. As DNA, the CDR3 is TGTGCCAGCAGCGGGAGGACTGGGGGTCTTGAGCAGTTCTTC. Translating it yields CASSGRTGGLEQFF.

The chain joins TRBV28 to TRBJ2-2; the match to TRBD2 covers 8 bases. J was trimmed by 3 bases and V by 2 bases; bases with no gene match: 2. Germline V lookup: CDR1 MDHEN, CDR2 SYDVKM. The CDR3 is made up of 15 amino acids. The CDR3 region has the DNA TGTGCCAGCAGTTTACCGGGGGGGCACACCGGGGAGCTGTTTTTT. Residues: CASSLPGGHTGELFF.

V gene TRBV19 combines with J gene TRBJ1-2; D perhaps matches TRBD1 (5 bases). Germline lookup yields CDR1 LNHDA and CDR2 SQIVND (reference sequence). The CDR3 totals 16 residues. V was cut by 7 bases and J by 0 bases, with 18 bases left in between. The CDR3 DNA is TGTGCCAGTACCTTGGGGCCGAACTACTCTAACTATGGCTACACCTTC. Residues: CASTLGPNYSNYGYTF.

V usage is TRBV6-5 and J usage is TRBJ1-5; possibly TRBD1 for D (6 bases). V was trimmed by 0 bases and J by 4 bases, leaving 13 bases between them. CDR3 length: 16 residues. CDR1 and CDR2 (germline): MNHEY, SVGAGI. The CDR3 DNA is TGTGCCAGCAGTTACTCAAAGACAGGCCTTAATCAGCCCCAGCATTTT. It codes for CASSYSKTGLNQPQHF.

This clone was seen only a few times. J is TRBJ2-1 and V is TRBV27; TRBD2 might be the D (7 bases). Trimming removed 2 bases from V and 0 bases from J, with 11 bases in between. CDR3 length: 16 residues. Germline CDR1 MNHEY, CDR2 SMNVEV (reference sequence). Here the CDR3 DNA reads TGTGCCAGCAGTTTAGTGGGGGGGCTCTCCTACAATGAGCAGTTCTTC. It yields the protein CASSLVGGLSYNEQFF.

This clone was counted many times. The CDR3 loop is CASSLTGGEQYF. For the CDR3, the DNA is TGTGCCAGCAGCTTAACGGGCGGGGAGCAGTACTTC. The chain has TRBV13 and TRBJ2-7; the D gene is possibly TRBD2 (5 bases). CDR3 size: 12 residues. Germline CDR1 reads PRHDT; CDR2 reads FYEKMQ (reference sequence). Trimming stripped 2 bases from V and 7 bases from J, with 9 bases between.

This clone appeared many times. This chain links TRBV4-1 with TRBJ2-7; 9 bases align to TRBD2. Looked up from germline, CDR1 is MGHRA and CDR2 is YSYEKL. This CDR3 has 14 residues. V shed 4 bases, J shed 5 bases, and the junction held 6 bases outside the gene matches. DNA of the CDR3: TGCGCCAGCAGCCGAGTTATAGCGGGGGACGAGCAGTACTTC. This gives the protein CASSRVIAGDEQYF.

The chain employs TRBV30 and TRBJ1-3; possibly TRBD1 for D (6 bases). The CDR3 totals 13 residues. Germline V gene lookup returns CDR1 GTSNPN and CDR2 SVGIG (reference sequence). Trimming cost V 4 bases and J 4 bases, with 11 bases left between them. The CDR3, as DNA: TGTGCCTGGAAACAGGGATGGGGAAACACCATATATTTT. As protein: CAWKQGWGNTIYF.

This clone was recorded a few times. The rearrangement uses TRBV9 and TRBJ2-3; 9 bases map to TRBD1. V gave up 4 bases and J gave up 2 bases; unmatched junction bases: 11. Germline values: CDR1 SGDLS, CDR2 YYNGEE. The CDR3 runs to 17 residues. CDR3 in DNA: TGTGCCAGCAGCCAAAACCAGGGACAGGGCTACACAGATACGCAGTATTTT. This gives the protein CASSQNQGQGYTDTQYF.

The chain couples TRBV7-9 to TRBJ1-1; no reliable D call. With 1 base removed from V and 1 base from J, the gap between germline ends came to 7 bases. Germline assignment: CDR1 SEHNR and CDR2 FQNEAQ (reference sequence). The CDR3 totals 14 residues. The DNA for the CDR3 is TGTGCCAGCAGCTTAGGGCTTTCGAACACTGAAGCTTTCTTT. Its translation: CASSLGLSNTEAFF. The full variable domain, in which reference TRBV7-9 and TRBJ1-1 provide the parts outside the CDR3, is DTGVSQNPRHKITKRGQNVTFRCDPISEHNRLYWYRQTLGQGPEFLTYFQNEAQLEKSRLLSDRFSAERPKGSFSTLEIQRTEQGDSAMYLCASSLGLSNTEAFFGQGTRLTVV.

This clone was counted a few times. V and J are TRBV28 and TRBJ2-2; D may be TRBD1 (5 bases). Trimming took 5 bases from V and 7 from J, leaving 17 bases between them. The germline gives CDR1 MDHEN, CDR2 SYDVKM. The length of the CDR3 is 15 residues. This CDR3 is CASSVPRVIGGELFF. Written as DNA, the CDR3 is TGTGCCAGCAGTGTACCCAGGGTGATCGGCGGGGAGCTGTTTTTT.

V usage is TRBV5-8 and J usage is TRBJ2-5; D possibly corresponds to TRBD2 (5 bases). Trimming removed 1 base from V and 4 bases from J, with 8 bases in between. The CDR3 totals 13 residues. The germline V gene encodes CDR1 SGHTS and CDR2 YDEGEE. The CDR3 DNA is TGTGCCAGCAGCTTGAGGCTAGCAGAGACCCAGTACTTC. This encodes CASSLRLAETQYF.

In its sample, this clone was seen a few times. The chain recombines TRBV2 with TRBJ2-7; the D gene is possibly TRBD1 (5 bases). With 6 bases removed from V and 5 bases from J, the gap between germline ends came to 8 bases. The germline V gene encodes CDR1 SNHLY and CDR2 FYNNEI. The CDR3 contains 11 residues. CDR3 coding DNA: TGTGCCAGCAGAACAGGAGACGAGCAGTACTTC. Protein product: CASRTGDEQYF.

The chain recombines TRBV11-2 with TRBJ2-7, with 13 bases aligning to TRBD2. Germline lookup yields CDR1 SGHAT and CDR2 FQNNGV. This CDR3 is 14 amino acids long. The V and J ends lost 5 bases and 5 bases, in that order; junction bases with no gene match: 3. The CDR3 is CASSHGTSGNEQYF. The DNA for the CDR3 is TGTGCCAGCAGCCATGGGACTAGCGGGAACGAGCAGTACTTC.

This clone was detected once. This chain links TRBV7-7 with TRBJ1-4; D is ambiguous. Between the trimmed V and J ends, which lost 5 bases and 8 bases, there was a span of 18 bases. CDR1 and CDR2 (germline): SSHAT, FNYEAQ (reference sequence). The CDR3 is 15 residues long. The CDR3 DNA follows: TGTGCCAGCAGCCCAAAACAGAGAGCGGGCGAAAAACTGTTTTTT. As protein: CASSPKQRAGEKLFF.

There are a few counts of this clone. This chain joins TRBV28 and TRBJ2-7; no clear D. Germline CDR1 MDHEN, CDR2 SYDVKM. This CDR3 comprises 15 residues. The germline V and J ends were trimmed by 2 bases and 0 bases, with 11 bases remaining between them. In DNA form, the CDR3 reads TGTGCCAGCAGTTTACCCACTACCAGCTCCTACGAGCAGTACTTC. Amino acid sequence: CASSLPTTSSYEQYF.

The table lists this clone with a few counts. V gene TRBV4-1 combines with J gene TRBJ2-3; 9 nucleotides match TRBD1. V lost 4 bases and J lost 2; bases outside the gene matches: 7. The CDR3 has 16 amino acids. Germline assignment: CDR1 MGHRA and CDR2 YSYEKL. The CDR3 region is CASSPRTGAYTDTQYF. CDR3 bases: TGCGCCAGCAGCCCTCGGACAGGGGCTTACACAGATACGCAGTATTTT.

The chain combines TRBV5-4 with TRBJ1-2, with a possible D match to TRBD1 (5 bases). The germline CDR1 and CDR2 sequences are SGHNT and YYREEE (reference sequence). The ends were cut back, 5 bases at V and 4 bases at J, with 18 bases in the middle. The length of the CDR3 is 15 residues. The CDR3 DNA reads TGTGCCAGCAGTCGTAAATCAGGGACTGGCTATGGCTACACCTTC. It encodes CASSRKSGTGYGYTF.